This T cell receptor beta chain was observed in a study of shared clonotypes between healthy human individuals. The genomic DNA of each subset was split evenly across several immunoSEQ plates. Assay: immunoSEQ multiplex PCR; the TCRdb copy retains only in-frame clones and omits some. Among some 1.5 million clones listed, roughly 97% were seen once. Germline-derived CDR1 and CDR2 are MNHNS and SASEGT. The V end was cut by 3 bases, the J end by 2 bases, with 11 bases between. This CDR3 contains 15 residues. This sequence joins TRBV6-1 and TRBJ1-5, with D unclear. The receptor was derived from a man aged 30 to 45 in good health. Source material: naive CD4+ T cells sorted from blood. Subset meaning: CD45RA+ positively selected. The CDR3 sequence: CASSDFRRGNQPQHF. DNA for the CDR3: TGTGCCAGCAGTGATTTCAGACGGGGCAATCAGCCCCAGCATTTT.